These T cell receptor beta chains were read from a single sample in a study of CD8 T cells in ankylosing spondylitis. A single record per CDR3 protein comes from TCRdb applying MiXCR to the 5' RACE reads. The sample includes about 840,000 distinct CDR3 sequences, roughly 12% seen only once; the top ten take 0.51%. Specimen: blood, either unsorted or a sorted T cell fraction (not recorded which). Receptor source: a male donor with ankylosing spondylitis. CDR3s include the opening cysteine and the closing phenylalanine or tryptophan. A D gene is named only where the DNA matches it firmly.

D gene: TRBD1
J gene: TRBJ1-3
V gene: TRBV6-1
CDR3 protein: CASSTRDRGTSTIYF

D gene: .
J gene: TRBJ2-7
V gene: TRBV20-1
CDR3 protein: CSATSPESYEQYF

D gene: TRBD1
J gene: TRBJ2-7
V gene: TRBV10-3
CDR3 protein: CAISGTGTGYYEQYF

D gene: .
J gene: TRBJ2-5
V gene: TRBV20-1
CDR3 protein: CSARDGVGETQYF

D gene: .
J gene: TRBJ1-5
V gene: TRBV28
CDR3 protein: CASREVRQPQHF

D gene: TRBD1
J gene: TRBJ2-7
V gene: TRBV20-1
CDR3 protein: CSARPWTGAYYEQYF

D gene: .
J gene: TRBJ1-4
V gene: TRBV28
CDR3 protein: CASSLIRLEKLFF

D gene: .
J gene: TRBJ2-1
V gene: TRBV2
CDR3 protein: CATERYNEQFF

D gene: TRBD2
J gene: TRBJ2-7
V gene: TRBV20-1
CDR3 protein: CSAPPRLAGEQYF

D gene: .
J gene: TRBJ2-5
V gene: TRBV5-1
CDR3 protein: CASANLGETQYF

D gene: TRBD2
J gene: TRBJ2-1
V gene: TRBV12-3/TRBV12-4
CDR3 protein: CASRRTSGRNEQFF

D gene: .
J gene: TRBJ2-3
V gene: TRBV7-2
CDR3 protein: CASSSRLLGGGADTQYF

D gene: .
J gene: TRBJ2-7
V gene: TRBV12-3/TRBV12-4
CDR3 protein: CASSLTGISYEQYF

D gene: .
J gene: TRBJ1-1
V gene: TRBV2
CDR3 protein: CASRTGPLRNTEAFF

D gene: .
J gene: TRBJ1-1
V gene: TRBV12-3/TRBV12-4
CDR3 protein: CASSLGEGTEAFF

D gene: .
J gene: TRBJ2-7
V gene: TRBV29-1
CDR3 protein: CSVHPGGEQYF

D gene: TRBD1
J gene: TRBJ1-2
V gene: TRBV7-2
CDR3 protein: CASSLRQGAYGYTF

D gene: .
J gene: TRBJ2-3
V gene: TRBV20-1
CDR3 protein: CSALIRDTDTQYF

D gene: TRBD1
J gene: TRBJ1-3
V gene: TRBV7-8
CDR3 protein: CASSFSLEGAIGNTIYF

D gene: .
J gene: TRBJ1-5
V gene: TRBV18
CDR3 protein: CASSPTVDQPQHF

D gene: .
J gene: TRBJ2-1
V gene: TRBV20-1
CDR3 protein: CSARDPQGPWEQFF

D gene: .
J gene: TRBJ2-7
V gene: TRBV12-3/TRBV12-4
CDR3 protein: CASSLANYSPVDEQYF

D gene: .
J gene: TRBJ1-1
V gene: TRBV29-1
CDR3 protein: CSVSKLFNTEAFF

D gene: .
J gene: TRBJ2-7
V gene: TRBV20-1
CDR3 protein: CSARGVPGTFLEQYF

D gene: .
J gene: TRBJ2-3
V gene: TRBV27
CDR3 protein: CASGPRKPETDTQYF

D gene: .
J gene: TRBJ2-1
V gene: TRBV12-3/TRBV12-4
CDR3 protein: CASSSRGTRNEQFF

D gene: .
J gene: TRBJ2-3
V gene: TRBV10-3
CDR3 protein: CAISAYNAERDTQYF

D gene: TRBD2
J gene: TRBJ2-1
V gene: TRBV10-3
CDR3 protein: CAISPSGGAYNEQFF

D gene: TRBD1
J gene: TRBJ2-5
V gene: TRBV5-1
CDR3 protein: CASRTGQQETQYF

D gene: .
J gene: TRBJ2-7
V gene: TRBV2
CDR3 protein: CASSGQGKSYEQYF

D gene: .
J gene: TRBJ1-2
V gene: TRBV12-3/TRBV12-4
CDR3 protein: CASSLGGTGYTF

D gene: TRBD2
J gene: TRBJ2-5
V gene: TRBV7-9
CDR3 protein: CASSARSGVRETQYF

D gene: TRBD2
J gene: TRBJ2-3
V gene: TRBV25-1
CDR3 protein: CASSLRGGGGPNTQYF

D gene: .
J gene: TRBJ1-2
V gene: TRBV7-9
CDR3 protein: CASSFEQNYGYTF

D gene: .
J gene: TRBJ1-6
V gene: TRBV20-1
CDR3 protein: CSATQGSYNSPLHF

D gene: TRBD1
J gene: TRBJ1-2
V gene: TRBV20-1
CDR3 protein: CSAGPDRAARNGYTF

D gene: TRBD2
J gene: TRBJ2-1
V gene: TRBV18
CDR3 protein: CASSPSLAGAHNEQFF

D gene: TRBD1
J gene: TRBJ2-3
V gene: TRBV18
CDR3 protein: CASSPPQGDTDTQYF

D gene: TRBD2
J gene: TRBJ2-1
V gene: TRBV7-2
CDR3 protein: CASSLSSSGAYNEQFF

D gene: TRBD1
J gene: TRBJ2-2
V gene: TRBV7-9
CDR3 protein: CASSSGGSTGELFF

D gene: .
J gene: TRBJ1-4
V gene: TRBV4-3
CDR3 protein: CASSQFARPHEKLFF

D gene: .
J gene: TRBJ1-1
V gene: TRBV20-1
CDR3 protein: CSAQIVGEKNTEAFF

D gene: .
J gene: TRBJ1-1
V gene: TRBV4-3
CDR3 protein: CASSLRRQNTEAFF

D gene: .
J gene: TRBJ2-1
V gene: TRBV4-2
CDR3 protein: CASTLDGSYNEQFF

D gene: TRBD2
J gene: TRBJ2-5
V gene: TRBV5-1
CDR3 protein: CASGLAGRGETQYF

D gene: TRBD2
J gene: TRBJ2-1
V gene: TRBV20-1
CDR3 protein: CSARTSGRGNEQFF

D gene: .
J gene: TRBJ2-1
V gene: TRBV7-2
CDR3 protein: CASRRLSQLYNEQFF

D gene: TRBD2
J gene: TRBJ2-7
V gene: TRBV20-1
CDR3 protein: CSACLAGECGEQYF

D gene: .
J gene: TRBJ2-5
V gene: TRBV30
CDR3 protein: CAWTVQFRDGTQYF

D gene: .
J gene: TRBJ2-3
V gene: TRBV24-1
CDR3 protein: CATSDPRTLWADTQYF

D gene: TRBD1
J gene: TRBJ2-3
V gene: TRBV29-1
CDR3 protein: CSVDQRRGLSDTQYF